Each of the 32 T cell receptor beta chains below was sequenced from the same sample in a study of T cell repertoires in cytomegalovirus infection. Via MiXCR, TCRdb re-called the reads, giving one row per CDR3 protein. The sample lists 200,000 or so distinct CDR3 sequences, over 25% seen once, with approximately 30% in the top ten. What was sequenced was PBMCs. All receptors come from a human donor in good health (CMV status not recorded). Some clones in this sample may be carry-over from other donors' samples.

In this sample, this clonotype turned up a few times. The V and J genes are TRBV7-2 and TRBJ1-6, with 11 bases identical to TRBD1. J lost 9 bases, V lost 1 base, and 2 bases had no gene match. Looked up from germline, CDR1 is SGHTA and CDR2 is FQGNSA. CDR3 length: 15 residues. The DNA of the CDR3 is TGTGCCAGCAGCTTAGAGGACAGGGGGCTTTCACCCCTCCACTTT. Its translation: CASSLEDRGLSPLHF.

This chain links TRBV5-6 with TRBJ1-1, with unresolved D. Germline CDR1 SGHDT, CDR2 YYEEEE. The CDR3 spans 12 residues. The germline V and J ends were trimmed by 5 bases and 2 bases, with 7 bases remaining between them. The CDR3 bases are TGTGCCAGCAGTCAGAGAAACACTGAAGCTTTCTTT. As protein: CASSQRNTEAFF.

This clonotype has just a few counts. V gene TRBV4-2 combines with J gene TRBJ1-1; D possibly corresponds to TRBD1 (5 bases). The CDR3 is 13 residues long. V dropped 0 bases and J dropped 13 bases, with 15 bases sitting between them. Germline assignment: CDR1 LGHNA and CDR2 YNFKEQ. Written as DNA, the CDR3 is TGTGCCAGCAGCCAAGATATGGGCAGGGAGGGTTTCTTT. It translates to CASSQDMGREGFF.

Many counts were recorded for this clonotype. This chain connects TRBV12-5 to TRBJ2-1; D is possibly TRBD1 (7 bases). This CDR3 is built from 14 residues. The V end was cut by 6 bases, the J end by 6 bases, with 15 bases between. Per germline, CDR1 LGHNT and CDR2 FRNRAP. DNA of the CDR3: TGTGCTAGTGGCGGGGGACAGAGATTCAATGAGCAGTTCTTC. It is translated as CASGGGQRFNEQFF.

This clonotype was observed a handful of times. V gene TRBV19 combines with J gene TRBJ2-3; 9 nucleotides match TRBD2. J was trimmed by 2 bases and V by 5 bases; bases with no gene match: 14. Germline loops: CDR1 LNHDA, CDR2 SQIVND (reference sequence). CDR3 length equals 18 residues. The CDR3, as DNA: TGTGCCAGTAGTCGCTTCGGGTTAGCGGGGGTGGACACAGATACGCAGTATTTT. It codes for CASSRFGLAGVDTDTQYF.

The chain has TRBV19 and TRBJ1-6; TRBD1 agrees at 9 bases. The ends lost 7 bases at V and 9 bases at J; junction bases unmatched: 10. The CDR3 is 15 amino acids. Germline V gene lookup returns CDR1 LNHDA and CDR2 SQIVND (reference sequence). The DNA of the CDR3 is TGTGCCAGTACCACTACCATGGACAGGGGTTCACCCCTCCACTTT. Amino acid sequence: CASTTTMDRGSPLHF. The full variable domain, its missing parts supplied by reference TRBV19 and TRBJ1-6, is DGGITQSPKYLFRKEGQNVTLSCEQNLNHDAMYWYRQDPGQGLRLIYYSQIVNDFQKGDIAEGYSVSREKKESFPLTVTSAQKNPTAFYLCASTTTMDRGSPLHFGNGTRLTVT.

This clonotype was seen ten or more times. The chain joins TRBV7-9 to TRBJ2-2, with 8 nucleotides matching TRBD1. Germline loops: CDR1 SEHNR, CDR2 FQNEAQ (reference sequence). Trimming at V came to 3 bases and at J to 0 bases, leaving 0 bases not matched to a gene. The CDR3 has 15 residues. The CDR3 bases are TGTGCCAGCAGCTTGACAGGGGCGAACACCGGGGAGCTGTTTTTT. Translating it yields CASSLTGANTGELFF.

V gene TRBV7-3 combines with J gene TRBJ1-1; D gene unclear. The CDR3 loop spans 13 amino acids. The V end was cut by 5 bases, the J end by 3 bases, with 10 bases between. Germline-derived CDR1 and CDR2 are SGHTA and FQGTGA. CDR3 DNA sequence: TGTGCCAGCAGCCCGGACCCCTACACTGAAGCTTTCTTT. Its protein product is CASSPDPYTEAFF.

This clonotype was observed a few times. V usage is TRBV4-1 and J usage is TRBJ1-1; D might be TRBD1 (5 bases). CDR3 length: 15 amino acids. From germline, CDR1 is MGHRA and CDR2 YSYEKL. V shed 5 bases and J shed 2 bases, with 15 bases lying between them. The CDR3 spells CASSNSRVFNTEAFF. The CDR3 bases are TGCGCCAGCAGCAACTCCAGGGTTTTCAACACTGAAGCTTTCTTT.

The rearrangement uses TRBV6-6 and TRBJ1-5; D unclear. V was trimmed by 6 bases and J by 4 bases, leaving 13 bases between them. The length of the CDR3 is 14 residues. CDR1 is MNHNY and CDR2 is SVGAGI in the germline V gene (reference sequence). The CDR3 is CASSPGGLNQPQHF. The CDR3 DNA sequence: TGTGCCAGCAGCCCGGGCGGCCTGAATCAGCCCCAGCATTTT.

The chain uses TRBV7-2 and TRBJ2-1; TRBD2 agrees at 9 bases. Germline CDR1 reads SGHTA; CDR2 reads FQGNSA. The CDR3 covers 15 residues. The J segment lost 5 bases and the V segment lost 5 bases, leaving 7 bases of the junction unmatched. This CDR3 is CASSPIAGANNEQFF. CDR3 DNA sequence: TGTGCCAGCAGCCCGATAGCGGGGGCCAACAATGAGCAGTTCTTC.

This clonotype was seen more than once but under ten times. The genes are TRBV19 and TRBJ1-5, with 8 bases aligning to TRBD1. Germline V gene data show CDR1 as LNHDA and CDR2 as SQIVND (reference sequence). With 8 bases clipped from V and 7 bases from J, the junction kept 13 bases outside the gene matches. There are 15 residues in the CDR3. The CDR3 sequence: CASLSGQGEWQPQHF. Here the CDR3 DNA reads TGTGCCAGTTTGTCCGGACAGGGTGAGTGGCAGCCCCAGCATTTT.

Only a few counts were recorded for this clonotype. This chain joins TRBV11-3 and TRBJ2-3; D might be TRBD1 or TRBD2, each matching 6 bases. Germline V gene sequence: CDR1 SGHNT, CDR2 YENEEA. Between the trimmed V and J ends, which lost 0 bases and 1 base, there was a span of 11 bases. There are 16 residues in the CDR3. CDR3 amino acids: CASSLDAGHGTDTQYF. The CDR3 DNA is TGTGCCAGCAGCTTAGACGCGGGACATGGCACAGATACGCAGTATTTT.

The chain is built from TRBV7-8 and TRBJ2-1; tentative D call: TRBD2 (6 bases). In germline, CDR1 is SGHVS, CDR2 FQNEAQ. The CDR3 consists of 12 residues. V was trimmed by 4 bases and J by 8 bases, leaving 9 bases between them. CDR3 in amino acids: CASSSRDYEQFF. The CDR3 DNA is TGTGCCAGCAGCTCCCGGGACTATGAGCAGTTCTTC.

The V call is TRBV25-1, the J call TRBJ1-1, with D unresolved. The CDR3 totals 14 residues. Trimming left V 2 bases short and J 8 bases short, with 15 bases between. The germline V gene encodes CDR1 MGHDK and CDR2 SYGVNS. CDR3 nucleotide sequence: TGTGCCAGCAGTGAACTGTCGCAGCGGCAAGAAGCTTTCTTT. This translates into CASSELSQRQEAFF. The full variable domain, completed using reference TRBV25-1 and TRBJ1-1, is EADIYQTPRYLVIGTGKKITLECSQTMGHDKMYWYQQDPGMELHLIHYSYGVNSTEKGDLSSESTVSRIRTEHFPLTLESARPSHTSQYLCASSELSQRQEAFFGQGTRLTVV.

This clonotype has a handful of counts. The V call is TRBV6-4, the J call TRBJ2-1; a weak D match, TRBD2 (7 bases). CDR3 size: 15 residues. Trimming removed 0 bases from V and 8 bases from J, with 14 bases in between. The germline V gene has CDR1 MRHNA and CDR2 SNTAGT. The CDR3, as DNA: TGTGCCAGCAGTGACTCATCCACAGGGAGGGATGAGCAGTTCTTC. Translation: CASSDSSTGRDEQFF.

This clonotype was recorded once. The chain carries TRBV28 and TRBJ2-1; 8 nucleotides line up with TRBD2. This CDR3 is built from 17 residues. J lost 7 bases, V lost 8 bases, and 19 bases had no gene match. Per the germline V gene, CDR1 is MDHEN and CDR2 is SYDVKM. The CDR3 loop reads CASSGSWSGGKLNEQFF. The DNA of the CDR3 is TGTGCCAGCTCCGGGTCGTGGAGCGGGGGAAAACTAAATGAGCAGTTCTTC.

Many counts were recorded for this clonotype. The rearrangement links TRBV7-2 to TRBJ1-4; a weak D match, TRBD1 (5 bases). V was trimmed by 5 bases and J by 3 bases, leaving 10 bases between them. CDR3 length: 14 amino acids. Germline lookup yields CDR1 SGHTA and CDR2 FQGNSA. The CDR3 here is CASSRGRSNEKLFF. CDR3 DNA: TGTGCCAGCAGCCGGGGGAGGTCTAATGAAAAACTGTTTTTT.

The chain links TRBV9 to TRBJ1-5; maybe TRBD1 (5 bases). V lost 2 bases to trimming and J lost 4 bases, with 13 bases between them. The germline V gene has CDR1 SGDLS and CDR2 YYNGEE. The CDR3 has 15 amino acids. CDR3 sequence: CASSVTGTSNQPQHF. CDR3 sequence (DNA): TGTGCCAGCAGCGTCACCGGGACCTCAAATCAGCCCCAGCATTTT.

The gene calls are TRBV4-3 and TRBJ2-5; a possible D gene is TRBD2 (6 bases). CDR3 size: 14 residues. Germline lookup yields CDR1 LGHNA and CDR2 YSLEER. V shed 3 bases and J shed 5 bases, with 13 bases lying between them. The CDR3 DNA reads TGCGCCAGCAGCCACGAGGTCCGGGGGGAGACCCAGTACTTC. Protein product: CASSHEVRGETQYF.

The rearrangement uses TRBV11-3 and TRBJ2-2, with 9 bases matching TRBD2. The CDR3 totals 17 residues. In germline, CDR1 is SGHNT, CDR2 YENEEA. Trimming cost V 2 bases and J 1 base; bases outside gene matches: 5. The CDR3 DNA reads TGTGCCAGCAGCTTATCCCTAGCGGGGTTGAACACCGGGGAGCTGTTTTTT. As protein: CASSLSLAGLNTGELFF.

This clonotype has just one count. A read error may be the cause here, since a much bigger clone is one base away. V is TRBV7-2 and J is TRBJ2-7; TRBD1 matches at 8 bases. V trimming: 5 bases; J trimming: 5 bases; junction bases outside the gene matches: 5. Germline-derived CDR1 and CDR2 are SGHTA and FQGNSA. This CDR3 region has 13 residues. CDR3 protein: CASSLGQDNEQYF. As DNA, the CDR3 is TGTGCCAGCAGCCTGGGACAGGACAACGAGCAGTACTTC.

This clonotype showed up just a few times. The rearrangement uses TRBV4-1 and TRBJ1-5; D is unresolved. Trimming removed 4 bases at V and 1 base at J, with 8 bases between. This CDR3 comprises 14 residues. Germline CDR1 MGHRA, CDR2 YSYEKL. The CDR3 protein is CASSPWASNQPQHF. The CDR3 DNA follows: TGCGCCAGCAGCCCCTGGGCCAGCAATCAGCCCCAGCATTTT.

This clonotype has a handful of counts. The chain links TRBV7-3 to TRBJ2-1; D is perhaps TRBD2 (7 bases). Per germline, CDR1 SGHTA and CDR2 FQGTGA. Trimming shortened V by 0 bases and J by 9 bases, and 15 bases separated the two germline ends. The CDR3 runs 15 residues. CDR3 amino acids: CASSLTGTGRGEQFF. In nucleotides, the CDR3 is TGTGCCAGCAGCTTAACCGGTACAGGGAGGGGTGAGCAGTTCTTC. The complete variable domain, with remaining parts taken from reference TRBV7-3 and TRBJ2-1, reads GAGVSQTPSNKVTEKGKYVELRCDPISGHTALYWYRQSLGQGPEFLIYFQGTGAADDSGLPNDRFFAVRPEGSVSTLKIQRTERGDSAVYLCASSLTGTGRGEQFFGPGTRLTVL.

This rearrangement joins TRBV19 to TRBJ1-1; D is uncertain. The V gene's germline CDR1 is LNHDA and CDR2 SQIVND (reference sequence). The ends were cut back, 7 bases at V and 2 bases at J, with 11 bases in the middle. This CDR3 comprises 13 residues. In DNA form, the CDR3 reads TGTGCCAGTATGTTAGGTGGCAACACTGAAGCTTTCTTT. Residues: CASMLGGNTEAFF.

This clonotype was counted a few times. This rearrangement joins TRBV10-3 to TRBJ2-1, with 9 bases aligning to TRBD1. CDR3 length equals 17 residues. V shed 0 bases and J 7 bases; nucleotides not matched to a gene: 10. Looked up from germline, CDR1 is ENHRY and CDR2 is SYGVKD. Written as DNA, the CDR3 is TGTGCCATCAGTGAGTCGAATTCGGGACAGGGATCGAATGAGCAGTTCTTC. It translates to CAISESNSGQGSNEQFF.

The V and J genes are TRBV10-3 and TRBJ1-1, with 7 nucleotides matching TRBD1. CDR1 ENHRY and CDR2 SYGVKD come from the germline V gene. The CDR3 length is 14 residues. Trimming removed 4 bases from V and 5 bases from J; junction bases left unmatched: 7. CDR3 sequence: CAISGNRGGTEAFF. The CDR3 nucleotides are TGTGCCATCAGTGGCAACAGGGGAGGGACTGAAGCTTTCTTT.

This clonotype was counted a few times. V is TRBV14 and J is TRBJ1-1; D is undetermined. Germline loops: CDR1 SGHDN, CDR2 FVKESK. With 3 bases removed from V and 1 base from J, the gap between germline ends came to 12 bases. This CDR3 has 15 amino acids. The CDR3 bases are TGTGCCAGCAGCCATCTCGAAACACCGAACACTGAAGCTTTCTTT. Its protein is CASSHLETPNTEAFF.

This clonotype has a handful of counts. V usage is TRBV20-1 and J usage is TRBJ1-1; D is undetermined. The germline V gene has CDR1 DFQATT and CDR2 SNEGSKA (reference sequence). The CDR3 spans 13 residues. V shed 4 bases and J shed 4 bases, with 13 bases lying between them. The CDR3 is CSATVKVATEAFF. CDR3 sequence (DNA): TGCAGTGCTACCGTCAAAGTGGCCACTGAAGCTTTCTTT.

This clonotype occurred a few times. The chain combines TRBV7-2 with TRBJ2-7; TRBD2 matches at 10 bases. The CDR3 covers 15 residues. Trimming removed 5 bases from V and 7 bases from J; junction bases left unmatched: 11. The germline V gene encodes CDR1 SGHTA and CDR2 FQGNSA. The DNA for the CDR3 is TGTGCCAGCAGCACCCAGAGGAGCGGGGGGGCGGAGCAGTACTTC. Its translation: CASSTQRSGGAEQYF.

The chain carries TRBV19 and TRBJ2-1; D call uncertain. Germline CDR1 LNHDA, CDR2 SQIVND (reference sequence). The CDR3 has 15 amino acids. The V and J ends lost 3 bases and 8 bases respectively, with 17 bases between them. As DNA, the CDR3 is TGTGCCAGTAGTATCGAAGGCCCCCAAGTTGATGAGCAGTTCTTC. Translation gives CASSIEGPQVDEQFF.

This clonotype was seen more than once but under ten times. The rearrangement uses TRBV12-5 and TRBJ2-1; 11 nucleotides line up with TRBD2. V shed 6 bases, J shed 3 bases, and the junction held 7 bases outside the gene matches. Looked up from germline, CDR1 is LGHNT and CDR2 is FRNRAP. There are 16 residues in the CDR3. The CDR3 coding sequence is TGTGCTAGTGGCCCAGGGACTAGCGGACACTACAATGAGCAGTTCTTC. Protein product: CASGPGTSGHYNEQFF. Together with reference TRBV12-5 and TRBJ2-1, the CDR3 gives the full variable domain: DARVTQTPRHKVTEMGQEVTMRCQPILGHNTVFWYRQTMMQGLELLAYFRNRAPLDDSGMPKDRFSAEMPDATLATLKIQPSEPRDSAVYFCASGPGTSGHYNEQFFGPGTRLTVL.